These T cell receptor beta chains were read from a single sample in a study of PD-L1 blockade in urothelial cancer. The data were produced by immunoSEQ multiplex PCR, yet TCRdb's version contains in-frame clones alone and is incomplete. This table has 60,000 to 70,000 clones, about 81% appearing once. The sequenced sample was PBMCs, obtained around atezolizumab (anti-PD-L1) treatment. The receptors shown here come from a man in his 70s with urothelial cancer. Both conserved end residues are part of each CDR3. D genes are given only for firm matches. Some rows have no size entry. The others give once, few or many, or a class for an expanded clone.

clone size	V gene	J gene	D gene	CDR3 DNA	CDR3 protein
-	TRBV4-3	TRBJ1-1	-	TGCGCCAGCAGCCAAGAACAGGTAAACACTGAAGCTTTCTTT	CASSQEQVNTEAFF
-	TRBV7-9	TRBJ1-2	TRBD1	TGTGCCAGCAGCACCACCGGGACAGGGATCTATGGCTACACCTTC	CASSTTGTGIYGYTF
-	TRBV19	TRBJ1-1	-	TGTGCCAGTAGGAGAAACCCGGAGGACACTGAAGCTTTCTTT	CASRRNPEDTEAFF
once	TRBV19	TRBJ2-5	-	TGTGCCAGTAGTTCTTCGGGGAATCCAAGGGAGACCCAGTACTTC	CASSSSGNPRETQYF
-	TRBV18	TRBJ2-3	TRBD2	TGTGCCAGCTCACCATCCGCTAGCGGGAGCCCAGATACGCAGTATTTT	CASSPSASGSPDTQYF
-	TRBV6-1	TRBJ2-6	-	TGTGCCAGCAGCCGGGGGGGGGCCAACGTCCTGACTTTC	CASSRGGANVLTF
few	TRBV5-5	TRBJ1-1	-	TGTGCCAGCAGCTTGGAGACTTTCGGAGTATATGAAGCTTTCTTT	CASSLETFGVYEAFF
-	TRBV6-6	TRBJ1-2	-	TGTGCCAGCAGTTACCCGTTACAGGGCTACACCTTC	CASSYPLQGYTF
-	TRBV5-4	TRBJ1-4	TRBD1	TGTGCCAGCAGCCTCAGGGGGCGTGGAGAAAAACTGTTTTTT	CASSLRGRGEKLFF
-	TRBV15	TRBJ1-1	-	TGTGCCACCAGCAGAGATCTGACAGTTAACACTGAAGCTTTCTTT	CATSRDLTVNTEAFF
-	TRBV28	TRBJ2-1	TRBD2	TGTGCCAGCAGTTTACTAGCGGGAAATGAGCAGTTCTTC	CASSLLAGNEQFF
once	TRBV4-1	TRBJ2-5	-	TGCGCCAGCAGCCGACAGGAGACCCAAGAGACCCAGTACTTC	CASSRQETQETQYF
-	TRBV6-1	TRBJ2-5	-	TGTGCCAGCGACCGCGACATCCTATACCAAGAGACCCAGTACTTC	CASDRDILYQETQYF
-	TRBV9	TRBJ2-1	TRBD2	TGTGCCAGCAGCCCTCTAGCGGGAGGGAATGAGCAGTTCTTC	CASSPLAGGNEQFF
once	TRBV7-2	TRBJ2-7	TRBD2	TGTGCCAGCAGCTTAGCGGTGACGACTAGCGGGAGCCACGAGCAGTACTTC	CASSLAVTTSGSHEQYF
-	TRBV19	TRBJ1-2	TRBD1	TGTGCCAGTAGTCACCGGGACAGGGATGGCTACACCTTC	CASSHRDRDGYTF
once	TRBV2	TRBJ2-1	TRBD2	TGTGCCAGCAGTGAAAAGGTAGCGGGAGGGCCCCGCAATGAGCAGTTCTTC	CASSEKVAGGPRNEQFF
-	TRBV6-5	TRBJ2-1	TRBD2	TGTGCCAGCAGTTTCCTAGCGGGAGGAGGTAATGAGCAGTTCTTC	CASSFLAGGGNEQFF
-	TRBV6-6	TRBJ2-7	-	TGTGCCAGCAGTCCTACAGGGACAAAATACGAGCAGTACTTC	CASSPTGTKYEQYF
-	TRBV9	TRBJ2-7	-	TGTGCCAGCAGCGAATACGACGGGAGTCCCAACTCCTACGAGCAGTACTTC	CASSEYDGSPNSYEQYF
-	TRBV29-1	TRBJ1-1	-	TGCAGCGTTGGAGGCTATGCGGGCACTGAAGCTTTCTTT	CSVGGYAGTEAFF
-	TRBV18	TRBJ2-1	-	TGTGCCAGCAAACAGAGGGAGGTTGAGCAGTTCTTC	CASKQREVEQFF
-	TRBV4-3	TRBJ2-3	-	TGCGCCAGCAGCCGACGACTAGAGGCGGATACGCAGTATTTT	CASSRRLEADTQYF
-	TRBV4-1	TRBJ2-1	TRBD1	TGCGCCAGCAGCCAGGCCGGGACAGGGGGCCATGAGCAGTTCTTC	CASSQAGTGGHEQFF
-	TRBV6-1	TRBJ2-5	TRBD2	TGTGCCAGCAGTGAAGACGGAGGGACTAGCGAAGAACAAGAGACCCAGTACTTC	CASSEDGGTSEEQETQYF
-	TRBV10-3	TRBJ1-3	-	TGTGCCATCAGTGATCCGAGACAGAACTCTGGAAACACCATATATTTT	CAISDPRQNSGNTIYF
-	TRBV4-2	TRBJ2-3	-	TGTGCCAGCAGCCCCTTAGCGACGTATGAAGCGGATACGCAGTATTTT	CASSPLATYEADTQYF
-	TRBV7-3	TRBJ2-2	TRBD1	TGTGCCAGCAGCCCGAGGGACAGGGGAGAGACCGGGGAGCTGTTTTTT	CASSPRDRGETGELFF
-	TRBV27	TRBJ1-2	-	TGTGCCAGCAGGGGGGCGGCCGACTATGGCTACACCTTC	CASRGAADYGYTF
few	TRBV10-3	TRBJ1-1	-	TGTGCCATCAGGCGGACAGATGGGAATGAAGCTTTCTTT	CAIRRTDGNEAFF
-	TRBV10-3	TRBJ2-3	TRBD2	TGTGCCATCAGTGAGTCCCTAGCGGGAGGGGCAGATACGCAGTATTTT	CAISESLAGGADTQYF
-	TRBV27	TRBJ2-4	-	TGTGCCAGCAGTTTTAACTCTCTAGCAGGAAACATTCAGTACTTC	CASSFNSLAGNIQYF
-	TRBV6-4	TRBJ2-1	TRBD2	TGTGCCAGCAGACGTCTAGCGGGAGAATCCCATGAGCAGTTCTTC	CASRRLAGESHEQFF
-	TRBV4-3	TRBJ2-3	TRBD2	TGCGCCAGCAGCCCGAGCGGGGCTGGGACAGATACGCAGTATTTT	CASSPSGAGTDTQYF
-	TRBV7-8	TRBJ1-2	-	TGTGCCAGCAGCTTAGGCCCAGCTAACTATGGCTACACCTTC	CASSLGPANYGYTF
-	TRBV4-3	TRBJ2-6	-	TGCGCCAGCAGCCAAGACAGGTCTTCAACTGGGGCCAACGTCCTGACTTTC	CASSQDRSSTGANVLTF